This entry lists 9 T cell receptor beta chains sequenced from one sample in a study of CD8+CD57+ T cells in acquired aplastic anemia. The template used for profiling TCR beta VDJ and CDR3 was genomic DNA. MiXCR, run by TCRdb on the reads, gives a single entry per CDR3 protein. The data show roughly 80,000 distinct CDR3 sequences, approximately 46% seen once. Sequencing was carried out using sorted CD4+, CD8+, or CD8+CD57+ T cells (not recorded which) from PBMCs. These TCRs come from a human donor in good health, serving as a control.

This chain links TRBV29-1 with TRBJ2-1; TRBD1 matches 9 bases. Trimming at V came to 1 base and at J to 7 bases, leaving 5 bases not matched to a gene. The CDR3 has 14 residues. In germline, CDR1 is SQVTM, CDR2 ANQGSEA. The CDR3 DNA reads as TGCAGCGTTGAAGCGGGACAGGGCTATAATGAGCAGTTCTTC. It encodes CSVEAGQGYNEQFF.

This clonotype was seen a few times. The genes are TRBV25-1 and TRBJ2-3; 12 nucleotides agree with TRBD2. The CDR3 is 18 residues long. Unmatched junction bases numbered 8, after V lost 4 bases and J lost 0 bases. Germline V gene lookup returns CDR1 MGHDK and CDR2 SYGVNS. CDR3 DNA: TGTGCCAGCAGTGCCCTAGCGGGAGGGATCTCTAGCACAGATACGCAGTATTTT. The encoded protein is CASSALAGGISSTDTQYF.

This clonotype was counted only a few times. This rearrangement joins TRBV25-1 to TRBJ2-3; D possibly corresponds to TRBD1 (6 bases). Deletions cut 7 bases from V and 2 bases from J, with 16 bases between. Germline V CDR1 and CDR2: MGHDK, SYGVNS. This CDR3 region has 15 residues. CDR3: CASTDTGTFTDTQYF. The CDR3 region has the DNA TGTGCCAGCACGGACACCGGGACATTCACAGATACGCAGTATTTT. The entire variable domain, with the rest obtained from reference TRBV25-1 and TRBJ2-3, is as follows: EADIYQTPRYLVIGTGKKITLECSQTMGHDKMYWYQQDPGMELHLIHYSYGVNSTEKGDLSSESTVSRIRTEHFPLTLESARPSHTSQYLCASTDTGTFTDTQYFGPGTRLTVL.

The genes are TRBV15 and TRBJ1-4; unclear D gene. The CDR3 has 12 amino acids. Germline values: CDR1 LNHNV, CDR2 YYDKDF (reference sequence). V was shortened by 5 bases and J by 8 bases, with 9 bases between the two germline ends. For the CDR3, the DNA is TGTGCCACCAGCTTGAGAAGAGAAAAACTGTTTTTT. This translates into CATSLRREKLFF.

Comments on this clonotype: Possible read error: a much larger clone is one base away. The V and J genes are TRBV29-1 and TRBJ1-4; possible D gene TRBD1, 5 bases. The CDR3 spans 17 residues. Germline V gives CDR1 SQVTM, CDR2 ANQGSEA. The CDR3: CSVEAETQGATNGKLFF. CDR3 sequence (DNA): TGCAGCGTTGAAGCGGAGACGCAGGGTGCAACTAATGGAAAACTGTTTTTT.

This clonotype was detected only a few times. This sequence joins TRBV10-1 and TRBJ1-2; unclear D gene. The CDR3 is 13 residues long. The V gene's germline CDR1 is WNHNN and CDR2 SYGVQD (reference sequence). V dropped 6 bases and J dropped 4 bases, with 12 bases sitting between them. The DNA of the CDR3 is TGCGCCAGCAGATCGGGTGCGATCTATGGCTACACCTTC. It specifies CASRSGAIYGYTF.

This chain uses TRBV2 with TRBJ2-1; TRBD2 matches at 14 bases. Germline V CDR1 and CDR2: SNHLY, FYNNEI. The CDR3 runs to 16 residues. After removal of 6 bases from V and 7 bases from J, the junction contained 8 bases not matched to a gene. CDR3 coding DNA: TGTGCCAGCAGCCCCAGACTAGCGGGGGGGCGGAATGAGCAGTTCTTC. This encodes CASSPRLAGGRNEQFF.

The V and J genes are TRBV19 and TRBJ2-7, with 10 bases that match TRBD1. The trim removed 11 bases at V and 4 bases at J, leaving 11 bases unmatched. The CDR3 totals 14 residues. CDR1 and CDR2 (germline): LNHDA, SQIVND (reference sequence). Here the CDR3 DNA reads TGTGCCTGGTCCGGGACAGGGGCAAATTACGAGCAGTACTTC. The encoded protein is CAWSGTGANYEQYF.

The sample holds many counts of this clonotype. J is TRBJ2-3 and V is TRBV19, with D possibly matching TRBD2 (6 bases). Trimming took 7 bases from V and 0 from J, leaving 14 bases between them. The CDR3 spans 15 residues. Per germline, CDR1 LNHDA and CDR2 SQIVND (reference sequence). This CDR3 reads CASKRTTASTDTQYF. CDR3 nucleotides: TGTGCCAGTAAGAGGACTACCGCTAGCACAGATACGCAGTATTTT.